This TCR beta chain comes out of a study of cytomegalovirus exposure and HLA in healthy donors. Overall study findings and caveats: In a later analysis, specific HLA alleles were associated with 15,000 or so TCR beta sequences at a 0.05 false discovery rate. V segments that were indistinguishable, TRBV6-2 and TRBV6-3 among them, were omitted from analysis. Accurate prediction of HLA-A and HLA-B alleles (for most subjects) was reportedly achieved from TCR beta sequences. Several of the most significant clusters were apparently associated with common viral pathogens in a later analysis.

This clone showed up just a few times. Its antigen is not identified. PCR amplification relied on 60 Vbeta primers (plus 13 Jbeta primers). The data were produced by immunoSEQ multiplex PCR, yet TCRdb's version contains in-frame clones alone and is incomplete. The sample carries 220,000 or so clones, roughly 70% recorded once. V was trimmed by 7 bases and J by 1 base, leaving 7 bases between them. CDR3 length equals 12 residues. The V gene's germline CDR1 is MNHNS and CDR2 SASEGT. This sequence joins TRBV6-1 and TRBJ1-1; D is perhaps TRBD1 (6 bases). This receptor was taken from a woman in her 30s in good health and CMV-seronegative. Sequences were obtained from PBMCs. CDR3 nucleotide sequence: TGTGCCAGCATACAGGGGAACACTGAAGCTTTCTTT. Translation gives CASIQGNTEAFF.